This TCR beta chain was sequenced during a study of regulatory dendritic cells for organ transplantation. Study information: Dendritic cell cultures received LPS on day 6.

Broader study findings: Of resting T cell subsets, memory CD8+ had the most alloreactive clonotypes.

Trimming cost V 6 bases and J 4 bases, with 12 bases left between them. The CDR3 totals 13 residues. Germline V gene sequence: CDR1 KGHSH, CDR2 LQKENI. As to this clone: As yet, its antigen is unknown.

Allogeneic regulatory or mature dendritic cells were co-cultured for roughly five days with CFSE-labeled sorted T cells at 1:10. Naive CD45RA+ and memory CD45RO+ CD4+ or CD8+ T cells were FACS-sorted. Generated by immunoSEQ multiplex PCR, the TCRdb table keeps only in-frame clones and is missing some. The table shows 15,000 to 20,000 clones, with around 80% occurring only once. This sequence joins TRBV18 and TRBJ1-2, with unresolved D. This TCR was recovered from a human donor in good health. Sequenced: memory CD4+ T cells from blood cultured with regulatory dendritic cells. Subset noted: CD45RO+ memory T cells. The CDR3 nucleotides are TGTGCCAGCTCGGAGGCCGGGAGCTATGGCTACACCTTC. This sequence encodes CASSEAGSYGYTF.